The TCR beta chain under discussion was sequenced for a study of blood T cell repertoires in COVID-19. About the research overall: Both acute and convalescent COVID-19 samples were obtained from the United States, Italy and Spain. Nucleic acid was either cDNA or gDNA, and it came from T cells, B-cell-depleted T cells, or PBMCs.

Per the germline V gene, CDR1 is SNHLY and CDR2 is FYNNEI. This CDR3 region has 15 residues. V was pared by 7 bases and J by 1 base, with 10 bases of the junction left unmatched. TCRdb keeps only in-frame clones here, not all; method: immunoSEQ multiplex PCR. The sample records fewer than 70,000 clones, approximately 82% being singletons. Sample: peripheral blood. The sequence came from a woman aged 55-69 years with acute or convalescent COVID-19. This sequence joins TRBV2 and TRBJ2-7; TRBD2 matches at 7 bases. CDR3 residues: CASTRSPGGSYEQYF. As DNA, the CDR3 is TGTGCCAGCACTCGATCCCCCGGGGGGTCCTACGAGCAGTACTTC.